The source of this T cell receptor (beta chain) is a study of Graves' ophthalmopathy and Graves' hyperthyroidism. Study-level findings and limits: Ophthalmopathy progression cases were predicted by the model with 70.59% sensitivity and 72% to 85% specificity. A model built from 13 signatures distinguished ophthalmopathy from stable hyperthyroidism with 85% to 90% sensitivity and 81.08% specificity.

CDR3 regions of TCR beta were amplified from RNA transcripts. First-round RT-PCR with HTBI primers preceded a second-round multiplex PCR. A single record per CDR3 protein comes from TCRdb applying MiXCR to the multiplex PCR reads. The sample records about 380,000 distinct CDR3 sequences, 15% being singletons. The V gene's germline CDR1 is LNHDA and CDR2 SQIVND (reference sequence). V lost 0 bases to trimming and J lost 0 bases, with 12 bases between them. This CDR3 region has 16 residues. This clonotype has just a few counts. Its target is not known. Hyperthyroidism counted as stable given no ophthalmopathy within 18 months of follow-up.

Sequenced sample: peripheral blood. This chain links TRBV19 with TRBJ2-7; tentatively, D is TRBD1 (6 bases). The TCR originated in a woman between 18 and 30 years old with stable Graves' hyperthyroidism. The CDR3 reads CASSIDGRGGSYEQYF. The CDR3 DNA reads as TGTGCCAGTAGTATAGATGGCAGGGGTGGCTCCTACGAGCAGTACTTC. Supplemented by reference TRBV19 and TRBJ2-7, the full variable domain reads DGGITQSPKYLFRKEGQNVTLSCEQNLNHDAMYWYRQDPGQGLRLIYYSQIVNDFQKGDIAEGYSVSREKKESFPLTVTSAQKNPTAFYLCASSIDGRGGSYEQYFGPGTRLTVT.